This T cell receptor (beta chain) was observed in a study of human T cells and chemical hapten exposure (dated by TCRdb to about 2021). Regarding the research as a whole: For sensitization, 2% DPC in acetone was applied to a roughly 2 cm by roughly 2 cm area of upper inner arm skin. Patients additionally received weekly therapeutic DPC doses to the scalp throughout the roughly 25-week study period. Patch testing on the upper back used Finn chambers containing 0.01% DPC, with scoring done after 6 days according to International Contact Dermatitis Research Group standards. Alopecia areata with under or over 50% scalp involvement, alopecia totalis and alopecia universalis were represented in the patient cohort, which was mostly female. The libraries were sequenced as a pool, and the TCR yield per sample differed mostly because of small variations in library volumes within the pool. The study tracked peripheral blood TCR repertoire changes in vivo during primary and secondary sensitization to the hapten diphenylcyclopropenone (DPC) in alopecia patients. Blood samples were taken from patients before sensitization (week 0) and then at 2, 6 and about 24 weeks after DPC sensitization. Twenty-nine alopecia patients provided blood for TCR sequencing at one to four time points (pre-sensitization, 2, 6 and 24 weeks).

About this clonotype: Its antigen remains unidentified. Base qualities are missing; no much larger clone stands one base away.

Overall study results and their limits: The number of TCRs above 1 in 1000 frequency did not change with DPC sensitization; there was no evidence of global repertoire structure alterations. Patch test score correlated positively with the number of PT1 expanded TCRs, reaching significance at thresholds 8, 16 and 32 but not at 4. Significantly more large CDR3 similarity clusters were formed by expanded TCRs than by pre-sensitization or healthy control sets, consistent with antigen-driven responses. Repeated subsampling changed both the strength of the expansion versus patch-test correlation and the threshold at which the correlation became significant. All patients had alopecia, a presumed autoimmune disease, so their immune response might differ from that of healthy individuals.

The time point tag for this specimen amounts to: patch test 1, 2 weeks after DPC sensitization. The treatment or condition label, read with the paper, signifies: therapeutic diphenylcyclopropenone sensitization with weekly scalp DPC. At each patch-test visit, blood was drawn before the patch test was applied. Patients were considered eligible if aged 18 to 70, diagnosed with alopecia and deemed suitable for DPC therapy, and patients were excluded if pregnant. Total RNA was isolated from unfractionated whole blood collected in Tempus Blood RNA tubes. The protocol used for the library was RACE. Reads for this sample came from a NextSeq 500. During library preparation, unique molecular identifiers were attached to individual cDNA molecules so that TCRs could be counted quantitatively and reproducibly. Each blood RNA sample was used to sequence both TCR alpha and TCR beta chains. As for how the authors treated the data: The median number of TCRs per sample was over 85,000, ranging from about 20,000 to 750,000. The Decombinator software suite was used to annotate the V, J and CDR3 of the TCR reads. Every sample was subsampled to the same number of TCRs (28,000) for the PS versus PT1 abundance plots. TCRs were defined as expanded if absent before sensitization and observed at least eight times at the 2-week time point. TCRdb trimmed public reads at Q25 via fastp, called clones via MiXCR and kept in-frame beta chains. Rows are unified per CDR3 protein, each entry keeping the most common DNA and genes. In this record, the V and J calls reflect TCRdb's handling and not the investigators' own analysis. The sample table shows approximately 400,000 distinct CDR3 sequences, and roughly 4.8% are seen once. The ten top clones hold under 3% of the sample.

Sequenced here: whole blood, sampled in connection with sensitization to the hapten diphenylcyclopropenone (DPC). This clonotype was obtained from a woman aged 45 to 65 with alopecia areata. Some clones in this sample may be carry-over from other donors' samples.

The bases are TGCAGCGTTGATTGGCTAGTTTCCAATGAGCAGTTCTTC. Its translation reads: CSVDWLVSNEQFF. The sequence links TRBV29-1 to TRBJ2-1; confidence is insufficient to name the D gene. Looking up the germline V gene yields CDR1 SQVTM and CDR2 ANQGSEA. The junction carries 12 bases between V and J, which are trimmed by 3 bases and 6 bases respectively. The CDR3, cysteine through phenylalanine, is 13 amino acids long. The retained sequence is limited to the CDR3, 39 bases, with the frame set at the first base.